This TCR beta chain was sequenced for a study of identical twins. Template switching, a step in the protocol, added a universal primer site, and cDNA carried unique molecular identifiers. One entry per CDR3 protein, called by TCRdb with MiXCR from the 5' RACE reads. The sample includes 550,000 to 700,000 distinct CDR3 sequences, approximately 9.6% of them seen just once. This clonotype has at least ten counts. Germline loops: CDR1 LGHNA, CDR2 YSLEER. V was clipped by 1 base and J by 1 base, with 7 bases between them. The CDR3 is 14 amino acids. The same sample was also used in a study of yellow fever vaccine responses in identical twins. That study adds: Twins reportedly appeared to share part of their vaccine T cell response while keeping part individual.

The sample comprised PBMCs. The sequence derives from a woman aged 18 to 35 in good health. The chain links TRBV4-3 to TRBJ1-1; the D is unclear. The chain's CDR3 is CASSQVVANTEAFF. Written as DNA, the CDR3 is TGCGCCAGCAGCCAAGTGGTGGCGAACACTGAAGCTTTCTTT.